This T cell receptor beta chain was recorded in a study of PD-L1 blockade in urothelial cancer. Turning to the study itself: About nine tenths of the roughly 30 patients were men who had bladder-origin urothelial cancer.

The CDR3 is 17 amino acids. Germline CDR1 is ENHRY and CDR2 is SYGVKD. The junction had 9 bases not matched to a gene; V was cut back by 0 bases and J by 5 bases. Sample time point: pretreatment peripheral blood. The patients had locally advanced or metastatic urothelial carcinoma. Some clones are missing from TCRdb's copy, which holds only in-frame ones; the method was immunoSEQ multiplex PCR. This sample has tens of thousands of clones, with roughly 89% found just once. The sequence came from a woman between 65 and 79 years old with urothelial cancer. V gene TRBV10-3 combines with J gene TRBJ1-5; 8 nucleotides line up with TRBD1. The specimen comprised PBMCs, sampled around atezolizumab (anti-PD-L1) treatment. The CDR3 loop reads CAISESVRTGIDQPQHF. CDR3 in DNA: TGTGCCATCAGTGAGTCGGTGAGGACAGGGATCGATCAGCCCCAGCATTTT.